The 7 T cell receptor beta chains reported below all come from one sample, sequenced in a study of response to subunit inactivated influenza vaccine. Each CDR3 protein gets one entry after TCRdb re-called the RT-PCR reads with MiXCR. The sample includes about 520,000 distinct CDR3 sequences, 25% of them seen just once. Source: CD4+ T cells sorted from PBMCs, taken approximately 5 days after vaccination. The receptors come from a man aged 45-65 years who received an inactivated influenza vaccine.

The V and J genes are TRBV5-5 and TRBJ2-1, with 10 bases aligning to TRBD1. J lost 10 bases, V lost 3 bases, and 13 bases had no gene match. In germline, CDR1 is SGHKS, CDR2 YYEKEE (reference sequence). The CDR3 loop spans 16 amino acids. CDR3 nucleotides: TGTGCCAGCAGCTCCCAGTGGGGACAGGGGTTTGGCGAGCAGTTCTTC. Amino acids: CASSSQWGQGFGEQFF.

This clonotype was observed a few times. The chain uses TRBV7-2 and TRBJ2-2; D uncertain. V lost 5 bases and J 9 bases, leaving 13 bases between the germline ends. Germline CDR1 and CDR2: SGHTA and FQGNSA. CDR3 length: 13 amino acids. CDR3 sequence (DNA): TGTGCCAGCAGCGAAGCCGTGGGCCGGGAGCTGTTTTTT. Translation gives CASSEAVGRELFF. The whole variable domain, filled in from reference TRBV7-2 and TRBJ2-2, reads GAGVSQSPSNKVTEKGKDVELRCDPISGHTALYWYRQSLGQGLEFLIYFQGNSAPDKSGLPSDRFSAERTGGSVSTLTIQRTQQEDSAVYLCASSEAVGRELFFGEGSRLTVL.

This clonotype has a handful of counts. The rearrangement joins TRBV6-2 or TRBV6-3 to TRBJ1-2; TRBD1 is a possible D gene (5 bases). This CDR3 contains 15 residues. Trimming took off 6 bases at V and 0 bases at J, with 14 bases between the two ends. Germline V lookup: CDR1 MNHEY, CDR2 SVGEGT. This CDR3 reads CASSPGRLANYGYTF. DNA for the CDR3: TGTGCCAGCAGCCCGGGACGGTTAGCTAACTATGGCTACACCTTC.

The genes are TRBV7-9 and TRBJ2-6; TRBD1 is a possible D gene (5 bases). This CDR3 spans 17 amino acids. CDR1 and CDR2 (germline): SEHNR, FQNEAQ (reference sequence). Trimming pared 11 bases from V and 0 bases from J, leaving 20 bases between. This CDR3 is CAGSTTAINSGANVLTF. The CDR3 DNA reads TGTGCCGGGTCGACGACAGCGATAAACTCTGGGGCCAACGTCCTGACTTTC.

The rearrangement joins TRBV5-1 to TRBJ1-1, with D maybe TRBD1 (6 bases). V was pared by 0 bases and J by 3 bases, with 18 bases between. Germline CDR1 reads SGHRS; CDR2 reads YFSETQ. The CDR3 sequence is 17 residues long. The CDR3, as DNA: TGCGCCAGCAGCTTGGCCCGCAGGGGTGGTGGGGACACTGAAGCTTTCTTT. It codes for CASSLARRGGGDTEAFF.

This chain joins TRBV14 and TRBJ2-7; D not certain. CDR3 length: 14 residues. Germline V lookup: CDR1 SGHDN, CDR2 FVKESK. V was pared by 1 base and J by 7 bases, with 14 bases between. CDR3 protein: CASSQAETLGEQYF. The CDR3, as DNA: TGTGCCAGCAGCCAAGCCGAGACGCTAGGGGAGCAGTACTTC.

The chain uses TRBV30 and TRBJ2-7; 10 nucleotides match TRBD1. There are 12 residues in the CDR3. Germline V gives CDR1 GTSNPN, CDR2 SVGIG (reference sequence). The J segment lost 4 bases and the V segment lost 5 bases, leaving 2 bases of the junction unmatched. CDR3 protein: CAWDRGRYEQYF. The CDR3 region has the DNA TGTGCCTGGGACAGGGGGCGATACGAGCAGTACTTC.